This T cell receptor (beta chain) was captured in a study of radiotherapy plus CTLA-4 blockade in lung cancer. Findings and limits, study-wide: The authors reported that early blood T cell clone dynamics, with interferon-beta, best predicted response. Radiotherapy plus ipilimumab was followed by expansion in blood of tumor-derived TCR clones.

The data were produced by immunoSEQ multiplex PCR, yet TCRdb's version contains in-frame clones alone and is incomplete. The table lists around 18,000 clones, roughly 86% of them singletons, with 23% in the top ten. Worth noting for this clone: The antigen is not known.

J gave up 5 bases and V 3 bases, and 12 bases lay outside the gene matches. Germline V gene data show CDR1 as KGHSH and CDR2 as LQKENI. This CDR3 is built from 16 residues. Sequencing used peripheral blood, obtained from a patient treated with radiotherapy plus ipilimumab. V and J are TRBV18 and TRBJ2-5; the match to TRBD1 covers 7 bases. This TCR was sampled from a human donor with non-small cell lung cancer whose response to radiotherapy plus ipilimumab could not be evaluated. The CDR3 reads CASSPLQQGQRETQYF. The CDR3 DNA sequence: TGTGCCAGCTCACCTTTACAACAGGGGCAACGGGAGACCCAGTACTTC.